The 26 T cell receptor beta chains in this list originate from one sample, sequenced in a study of CD8 T cells in Susac syndrome. When the RNA was reverse transcribed, random hexamers were used with an input of roughly 0.5 to 1 ug. Via MiXCR, TCRdb re-called the immunoSEQ multiplex PCR reads, giving one row per CDR3 protein. The sample yields 180,000 or so distinct CDR3 sequences, 90% to 95% seen once. The sample taken for sequencing was CD4+ T cells from PBMCs. The receptor source for this set is a human donor in good health.

CDR3 nucleotides: TGTGCCAGCAGCTTAGTCCGGGTAGCCGTACCACAAGAGACCCAGTACTTC. It encodes CASSLVRVAVPQETQYF. This sequence joins TRBV7-2 and TRBJ2-5; no definite D call. The CDR3 consists of 17 residues. Trimming took 1 base from V and 2 from J, leaving 17 bases between them. Germline assignment: CDR1 SGHTA and CDR2 FQGNSA. The full variable domain, in which reference TRBV7-2 and TRBJ2-5 provide the parts outside the CDR3, is GAGVSQSPSNKVTEKGKDVELRCDPISGHTALYWYRQSLGQGLEFLIYFQGNSAPDKSGLPSDRFSAERTGGSVSTLTIQRTQQEDSAVYLCASSLVRVAVPQETQYFGPGTRLLVL.

V usage is TRBV25-1 and J usage is TRBJ2-1; D is unresolved. CDR3 length: 12 residues. CDR1 is MGHDK and CDR2 is SYGVNS in the germline V gene. Trimming left V 4 bases short and J 0 bases short, with 1 base between. The CDR3 protein is CASSGSYNEQFF. The CDR3 DNA reads as TGTGCCAGCAGTGGCTCCTACAATGAGCAGTTCTTC.

The J gene is TRBJ2-1, the V gene TRBV20-1; D possibly corresponds to TRBD2 (5 bases). This CDR3 has 14 amino acids. The ends were cut back, 1 base at V and 2 bases at J, with 9 bases in the middle. CDR1 is DFQATT, CDR2 SNEGSKA, per germline (reference sequence). CDR3 in DNA: TGCAGTGCTAGAGCGGGGTTCACCTACAATGAGCAGTTCTTC. Translated: CSARAGFTYNEQFF.

This clonotype was detected once. V usage is TRBV5-1 and J usage is TRBJ2-5; 8 nucleotides line up with TRBD2. With V trimmed by 4 bases and J by 5 bases, 10 bases remained unmatched. CDR1 and CDR2 (germline): SGHRS, YFSETQ. The CDR3 is 15 amino acids. Here the CDR3 DNA reads TGCGCCAGCAGCCCCTCGGGGGGGGCCATGGAGACCCAGTACTTC. Translation: CASSPSGGAMETQYF.

J is TRBJ2-5 and V is TRBV5-1; D uncertain. V was pared by 4 bases and J by 0 bases, with 10 bases between. The CDR3 totals 14 residues. Germline lookup yields CDR1 SGHRS and CDR2 YFSETQ. CDR3 in amino acids: CASSPAGYQETQYF. In nucleotides, the CDR3 is TGCGCCAGCAGCCCGGCAGGCTACCAAGAGACCCAGTACTTC.

The rearrangement links TRBV20-1 to TRBJ1-5; D gene uncertain. With 1 base removed from V and 0 bases from J, the gap between germline ends came to 1 base. The CDR3 has 12 amino acids. Germline lookup yields CDR1 DFQATT and CDR2 SNEGSKA (reference sequence). CDR3 nucleotides: TGCAGTGCTAGAGGTAGCAATCAGCCCCAGCATTTT. This translates into CSARGSNQPQHF.

This clonotype showed up just once. The rearrangement links TRBV27 to TRBJ1-6; a weak D match, TRBD1 (6 bases). The CDR3 runs to 13 residues. Germline V gene sequence: CDR1 MNHEY, CDR2 SMNVEV (reference sequence). V was clipped by 5 bases and J by 10 bases, with 12 bases between them. The DNA for the CDR3 is TGTGCCAGCAGTGAGGACAGAACCTCACCCCTCCACTTT. Protein sequence: CASSEDRTSPLHF.

The rearrangement links TRBV20-1 to TRBJ2-7; unclear D gene. CDR1 DFQATT and CDR2 SNEGSKA come from the germline V gene (reference sequence). V dropped 8 bases and J dropped 0 bases, with 11 bases sitting between them. CDR3 length: 12 residues. CDR3 in DNA: TGCAGTTTCAGATTAAGCTCCTACGAGCAGTACTTC. It yields the protein CSFRLSSYEQYF.

The chain has TRBV19 and TRBJ2-5, with D possibly being TRBD1 or TRBD2 (5 bases each). The V end lost 9 bases, the J end lost 5 bases, and 19 bases lay between the germline ends. The CDR3 contains 14 residues. Germline CDR1 and CDR2: LNHDA and SQIVND (reference sequence). CDR3 DNA sequence: TGTGCCAGCAGTCGGGGCACCTACGTGGAGACCCAGTACTTC. Protein: CASSRGTYVETQYF.

The CDR3 protein is CASIPEETGLDGYTF. The CDR3 nucleotides read TGCGCCAGCATCCCGGAGGAGACAGGGTTAGATGGCTACACCTTC. V and J are TRBV23-1 and TRBJ1-2; TRBD1 aligns across 7 bases. TRBV23-1 is recorded as an ORF, its role being uncertain. With V trimmed by 7 bases and J by 6 bases, 14 bases remained unmatched. This CDR3 is built from 15 residues.

The chain has TRBV29-1 and TRBJ1-1, with D uncertain. Germline V CDR1 and CDR2: SQVTM, ANQGSEA. Trimming took 2 bases from V and 2 from J, leaving 12 bases between them. This CDR3 spans 14 amino acids. As DNA, the CDR3 is TGCAGCGTTGAACAGTCGACTACTAACACTGAAGCTTTCTTT. Translated, it gives CSVEQSTTNTEAFF. The complete variable domain, with remaining parts taken from reference TRBV29-1 and TRBJ1-1, reads SAVISQKPSRDICQRGTSLTIQCQVDSQVTMMFWYRQQPGQSLTLIATANQGSEATYESGFVIDKFPISRPNLTFSTLTVSNMSPEDSSIYLCSVEQSTTNTEAFFGQGTRLTVV.

This clonotype appeared once. The rearrangement joins TRBV12-5 to TRBJ2-5; 9 bases align to TRBD1. V gave up 6 bases and J gave up 5 bases; unmatched junction bases: 4. This CDR3 has 13 amino acids. Germline loops: CDR1 LGHNT, CDR2 FRNRAP. As DNA, the CDR3 is TGTGCTAGTGGGGTAGACAGGGGGGAGACCCAGTACTTC. Protein: CASGVDRGETQYF.

This chain connects TRBV24-1 to TRBJ2-1; TRBD1 aligns across 7 bases. With V trimmed by 9 bases and J by 9 bases, 10 bases remained unmatched. In germline, CDR1 is KGHDR, CDR2 SFDVKD. This CDR3 has 13 amino acids. The CDR3 DNA sequence: TGTGCCACCCAACGGGACAGTTTGAGTGAGCAGTTCTTC. Translating gives CATQRDSLSEQFF.

V usage is TRBV6-2 or TRBV6-3 and J usage is TRBJ2-1; no definite D call. The germline V gene has CDR1 MNHEY and CDR2 SVGEGT. The CDR3 extends over 12 amino acids. V was trimmed by 5 bases and J by 9 bases, leaving 11 bases between them. The CDR3 reads CASSRADGEQFF. For the CDR3, the DNA is TGTGCCAGCAGTAGGGCGGACGGTGAGCAGTTCTTC.

This clonotype occurred once. The CDR3 DNA reads as TGCAGCGTCCGACGTAGACTAGCGGGGGAAGAGACCCAGTACTTC. Its protein product is CSVRRRLAGEETQYF. The chain couples TRBV29-1 to TRBJ2-5; 12 bases map to TRBD2. The CDR3 consists of 15 residues. V lost 6 bases, J lost 3 bases, and 8 bases stayed unmatched. Germline loops: CDR1 SQVTM, CDR2 ANQGSEA.

The V and J genes are TRBV30 and TRBJ1-1, with TRBD1 as a possible D gene (5 bases). CDR1 and CDR2 from the germline V gene are GTSNPN and SVGIG (reference sequence). V was clipped by 1 base and J by 9 bases, with 9 bases between them. The CDR3 length is 11 residues. CDR3 region: CAWSGQTQAFF. Here the CDR3 DNA reads TGTGCCTGGAGTGGACAGACTCAAGCTTTCTTT. The variable domain in full, completed from reference TRBV30 and TRBJ1-1, reads SQTIHQWPATLVQPVGSPLSLECTVEGTSNPNLYWYRQAAGRGLQLLFYSVGIGQISSEVPQNLSASRPQDRQFILSSKKLLLSDSGFYLCAWSGQTQAFFGQGTRLTVV.

The V and J genes are TRBV20-1 and TRBJ2-7, with TRBD1 matching 8 bases. J gave up 0 bases and V 6 bases, and 7 bases lay outside the gene matches. Per the germline V gene, CDR1 is DFQATT and CDR2 is SNEGSKA (reference sequence). This CDR3 has 14 amino acids. The CDR3 protein is CSAPGDRNSYEQYF. The DNA for the CDR3 is TGCAGTGCCCCGGGGGACAGGAACTCCTACGAGCAGTACTTC.

The V call is TRBV5-1, the J call TRBJ1-2; D may be TRBD1 (5 bases). The V end was cut by 3 bases, the J end by 4 bases, with 13 bases between. Germline CDR1 and CDR2: SGHRS and YFSETQ. The CDR3 covers 14 residues. CDR3 residues: CASSSPTDPYGYTF. The DNA for the CDR3 is TGCGCCAGCAGCTCGCCGACAGACCCCTATGGCTACACCTTC. Full variable domain (outside the CDR3, taken from reference TRBV5-1 and TRBJ1-2): KAGVTQTPRYLIKTRGQQVTLSCSPISGHRSVSWYQQTPGQGLQFLFEYFSETQRNKGNFPGRFSGRQFSNSRSEMNVSTLELGDSALYLCASSSPTDPYGYTFGSGTRLTVV.

The V gene is TRBV12-3 or TRBV12-4, the J gene TRBJ2-7; D is possibly TRBD2 (6 bases). This CDR3 has 16 amino acids. With 3 bases removed from V and 0 bases from J, the gap between germline ends came to 15 bases. CDR3 protein: CASSFGSAGSSYEQYF. DNA of the CDR3: TGTGCCAGCAGTTTTGGGTCCGCGGGGAGCTCCTACGAGCAGTACTTC.

The chain is built from TRBV2 and TRBJ2-3; a possible D gene is TRBD2 (6 bases). The CDR3 is 14 residues long. In germline, CDR1 is SNHLY, CDR2 FYNNEI. V lost 1 base, J lost 5 bases, and 10 bases lay in between. CDR3 residues: CASSEGWRGDTQYF. The CDR3 nucleotides are TGTGCCAGCAGTGAAGGATGGCGGGGAGATACGCAGTATTTT.

Written as DNA, the CDR3 is TGCGCCAGCAGCCAAGGAGGGGACAGCTCCTATGGCTACACCTTC. Translation gives CASSQGGDSSYGYTF. The chain combines TRBV4-1 with TRBJ1-2, with TRBD1 matching over 7 bases. The trim removed 1 base at V and 4 bases at J, leaving 6 bases unmatched. The CDR3 contains 15 residues. Germline CDR1 is MGHRA and CDR2 is YSYEKL.

This clonotype appeared a single time. This chain joins TRBV23-1 and TRBJ2-1; the match to TRBD2 covers 15 bases. TRBV23-1 is an ORF for which the function is uncertain. V trimming: 11 bases; J trimming: 8 bases; junction bases outside the gene matches: 7. The CDR3 consists of 14 residues. The CDR3 DNA follows: TGCGCCCCGCTCGGGACTAGCGGGGGGCATGAGCAGTTCTTC. Its translation is CAPLGTSGGHEQFF.

The rearrangement joins TRBV30 to TRBJ1-3; possibly TRBD1 for D (5 bases). Germline V gene data show CDR1 as GTSNPN and CDR2 as SVGIG (reference sequence). Trimming took off 2 bases at V and 1 base at J, with 12 bases between the two ends. The length of the CDR3 is 15 residues. The CDR3 loop reads CAWSQFRGSGNTIYF. The CDR3 DNA sequence: TGTGCCTGGAGTCAATTTAGGGGATCTGGAAACACCATATATTTT.

In this sample, this clonotype turned up once. DNA of the CDR3: TGCAGTGCACAGGGGACCCACCAAGAGACCCAGTACTTC. Translation: CSAQGTHQETQYF. The chain is built from TRBV20-1 and TRBJ2-5, with TRBD1 matching 7 bases. CDR1 and CDR2 (germline): DFQATT, SNEGSKA (reference sequence). The CDR3 runs to 13 residues. V lost 6 bases to trimming and J lost 0 bases; unmatched junction nucleotides: 4.

The V gene is TRBV10-3, the J gene TRBJ1-6, with D uncertain. V was trimmed by 6 bases and J by 9 bases, leaving 15 bases between them. Germline V gives CDR1 ENHRY, CDR2 SYGVKD. The length of the CDR3 is 14 residues. For the CDR3, the DNA is TGTGCCATCAGACCGGACGAGCTAACTTCACCCCTCCACTTT. Protein product: CAIRPDELTSPLHF.

Only one count was recorded for this clonotype. The rearrangement links TRBV6-1 to TRBJ1-6; 8 positions match TRBD1. Trimming took 5 bases from V and 0 from J; bases not matched to a gene: 3. Germline assignment: CDR1 MNHNS and CDR2 SASEGT. The CDR3 has 16 residues. CDR3 sequence: CASSHGQGSYNSPLHF. As DNA, the CDR3 is TGTGCCAGCAGTCATGGACAGGGCTCCTATAATTCACCCCTCCACTTT.